This TCR beta chain was observed in a study of cytomegalovirus exposure and HLA in healthy donors. Study findings and constraints: The study recorded 150 to 200 TCR beta chains that were cytomegalovirus-associated.

Turning to this clone: Its antigen is unidentified. An end of the junction differs from the germline gene, which may be a read error.

The PCR had 60 Vbeta and 13 Jbeta primers. TCRdb's copy holds only in-frame clones and misses some; the assay was immunoSEQ multiplex PCR. The sample includes some 54,000 clones, 73% of them seen just once. Germline V gene lookup returns CDR1 SNHLY and CDR2 FYNNEI. CDR3 size: 15 residues. Sequencing used PBMCs. The clonotype originates from a man younger than 35 in good health and CMV-seronegative. The chain employs TRBV2 and TRBJ2-2, with TRBD2 matching over 7 bases. This chain's CDR3 is CASREGGRDTGELFF. CDR3 bases: TGTGCCAGCAGAGAAGGCGGGAGAGACACCGGGGAGCTGTTTTTT.